Below, 25 T cell receptor beta chains from the same sample are listed, as sequenced in a study of CD8 T cells in ankylosing spondylitis (dated by TCRdb to the late 2010s). Receptor libraries were prepared by 5' RACE. Sequencer: Illumina HiSeq 2500. The public sequencing data were trimmed at Q25 with fastp and processed into clonotypes with MiXCR by TCRdb, which kept only in-frame beta chains. Rows are unified per CDR3 protein, each entry keeping the most common DNA and genes. This sample has about 250,000 distinct CDR3 sequences in its table, and approximately 20% of those were observed once. The ten top clones hold around 30% of the sample. Sequencing was carried out using blood, either unsorted or a sorted T cell fraction (not recorded which). The receptors were gathered from a male donor with ankylosing spondylitis or in good health (not recorded which).

This chain links TRBV15 with TRBJ2-1; 12 bases are shared with TRBD2. This CDR3 has 15 residues. V shed 3 bases and J 3 bases; nucleotides not matched to a gene: 0. In germline, CDR1 is LNHNV, CDR2 YYDKDF (reference sequence). The CDR3 region has the DNA TGTGCCACCAGCAGGACTAGCGGGAGCTACAATGAGCAGTTCTTC. Residues: CATSRTSGSYNEQFF.

This clonotype came up many times. V and J are TRBV7-9 and TRBJ2-3; 9 bases agree with TRBD2. The CDR3 is 17 residues long. Trimming removed 5 bases from V and 6 bases from J; junction bases left unmatched: 15. Germline loops: CDR1 SEHNR, CDR2 FQNEAQ (reference sequence). CDR3 region: CASSTTSSGTITDTQYF. CDR3 sequence (DNA): TGTGCCAGCAGCACCACATCTAGCGGGACCATCACGGATACGCAGTATTTT.

This chain connects TRBV5-7 to TRBJ1-5, with D perhaps matching TRBD1 (6 bases). TRBV5-7 is known as an ORF, though its function is uncertain. V gave up 5 bases and J gave up 0 bases, with 12 bases separating them. The length of the CDR3 is 15 residues. In DNA form, the CDR3 reads TGTGCCAGCAGACGAACAGGGTTTAGCAATCAGCCCCAGCATTTT. Amino acid sequence: CASRRTGFSNQPQHF.

This clonotype was counted only a few times. This chain links TRBV29-1 with TRBJ2-1; the match to TRBD2 covers 13 bases. This CDR3 is built from 13 residues. Germline V gives CDR1 SQVTM, CDR2 ANQGSEA. V was clipped by 7 bases and J by 8 bases; unmatched bases: 5. The CDR3 sequence is CSAWTSGSHEQFF. DNA of the CDR3: TGCAGCGCCTGGACTAGCGGGAGCCATGAGCAGTTCTTC.

This clonotype turned up a few times. The chain is built from TRBV11-2 and TRBJ1-1; unclear D gene. Germline CDR1 is SGHAT and CDR2 is FQNNGV. The V gene lost 4 bases and the J gene lost 1 base, with 4 bases spanning the gap. The CDR3 is 12 residues long. The CDR3 nucleotides are TGTGCCAGCAGCTCTTGGAACACTGAAGCTTTCTTT. Its protein is CASSSWNTEAFF.

This clonotype was recorded many times. The chain combines TRBV7-2 with TRBJ2-7; 11 bases map to TRBD2. The CDR3 has 19 residues. With 0 bases clipped from V and 0 bases from J, the junction kept 10 bases outside the gene matches. The germline V gene encodes CDR1 SGHTA and CDR2 FQGNSA. The CDR3 loop is CASSLAHRLAGQSSYEQYF. The CDR3 DNA is TGTGCCAGCAGCTTAGCCCACAGACTAGCGGGACAAAGCTCCTACGAGCAGTACTTC.

The chain couples TRBV9 to TRBJ2-1; TRBD2 agrees at 9 bases. Germline CDR1 reads SGDLS; CDR2 reads YYNGEE. Trimming cost V 7 bases and J 8 bases; bases outside gene matches: 4. This CDR3 contains 12 residues. As DNA, the CDR3 is TGTGCCAGCCCGCGGGGGGGGCATGAGCAGTTCTTC. This codes for CASPRGGHEQFF.

The J gene is TRBJ2-1, the V gene TRBV5-1; D is perhaps TRBD1 (6 bases). The CDR3 contains 15 residues. Germline CDR1 SGHRS, CDR2 YFSETQ. V shed 2 bases and J shed 5 bases, with 14 bases lying between them. Written as DNA, the CDR3 is TGCGCCAGCAGCTTAGGAGAGACAGGAGACAATGAGCAGTTCTTC. Translation: CASSLGETGDNEQFF.

This clonotype was seen more than once but under ten times. The rearrangement links TRBV4-2 to TRBJ1-1, with 12 bases identical to TRBD1. The CDR3 is 17 residues long. The J segment lost 5 bases and the V segment lost 4 bases, leaving 11 bases of the junction unmatched. Germline assignment: CDR1 LGHNA and CDR2 YNFKEQ. The CDR3 DNA is TGTGCCAGCAGCCTACCCGGGACAGGGGGCGTGAGGACTGAAGCTTTCTTT. As protein: CASSLPGTGGVRTEAFF.

This clonotype has more than one count but fewer than ten. The chain joins TRBV20-1 to TRBJ2-7; the D call may be TRBD1 or TRBD2 (6 bases each). The V gene lost 6 bases and the J gene lost 2 bases, with 11 bases spanning the gap. This CDR3 has 12 residues. From germline, CDR1 is DFQATT and CDR2 SNEGSKA (reference sequence). The CDR3 nucleotides read TGCAGTGCGGCGGAGGGGGCCTACGAGCAGTACTTC. Amino acid sequence: CSAAEGAYEQYF.

The chain has TRBV10-3 and TRBJ2-3; 7 bases align to TRBD1. The germline CDR1 and CDR2 sequences are ENHRY and SYGVKD. V was clipped by 0 bases and J by 2 bases; unmatched bases: 2. The CDR3 sequence is 15 residues long. Here the CDR3 reads CAISESTGHTDTQYF. DNA for the CDR3: TGTGCCATCAGTGAGTCGACAGGGCACACAGATACGCAGTATTTT.

This clonotype was seen repeatedly, ten times or more. V is TRBV6-1 and J is TRBJ2-5; no firm D call. CDR3 size: 15 residues. From germline, CDR1 is MNHNS and CDR2 SASEGT. Trimming took 7 bases from V and 2 from J, leaving 17 bases between them. The CDR3 DNA reads as TGTGCCAGCACCACCGATAGGAAAAAACAAGAGACCCAGTACTTC. As protein: CASTTDRKKQETQYF.

This chain connects TRBV12-3 or TRBV12-4 to TRBJ2-5; 7 bases agree with TRBD1. Trimming cost V 2 bases and J 1 base; bases outside gene matches: 4. The CDR3 loop spans 15 amino acids. CDR3 in amino acids: CASSLKGARQETQYF. CDR3 in DNA: TGTGCCAGCAGTTTAAAGGGGGCGCGCCAAGAGACCCAGTACTTC.

As regards this clonotype: It may be a read error: a sequence one base away is much more abundant. V and J are TRBV13 and TRBJ1-1; TRBD1 matches at 11 bases. This CDR3 contains 15 residues. Per germline, CDR1 PRHDT and CDR2 FYEKMQ (reference sequence). The CDR3 sequence: CTSSRTGGGGTEAFF. The CDR3 DNA reads as TGTACCAGCAGCAGGACAGGGGGCGGGGGCACTGAAGCTTTCTTT.

This sequence joins TRBV27 and TRBJ1-2; perhaps TRBD1 as D (5 bases). Trimming removed 5 bases from V and 8 bases from J, with 9 bases in between. This CDR3 is built from 11 residues. CDR1 is MNHEY, CDR2 SMNVEV, per germline (reference sequence). This CDR3 reads CASSGGGGYTF. As DNA, the CDR3 is TGTGCCAGCAGTGGCGGGGGAGGCTACACCTTC.

V and J are TRBV12-3 or TRBV12-4 and TRBJ1-3; unclear D gene. Between the trimmed V and J ends, which lost 5 bases and 2 bases, there was a span of 4 bases. The CDR3 length is 12 residues. CDR3 in DNA: TGTGCCAGCAGTCCAGCTGGAAACACCATATATTTT. It is translated as CASSPAGNTIYF.

The chain combines TRBV12-3 or TRBV12-4 with TRBJ2-1; the D gene is possibly TRBD1 (6 bases). The V end lost 7 bases, the J end lost 0 bases, and 13 bases lay between the germline ends. The CDR3 is 15 amino acids. The CDR3 DNA follows: TGTGCCAGCAATCCTCAGGGGAGCTCCTACAATGAGCAGTTCTTC. This translates into CASNPQGSSYNEQFF.

This chain links TRBV6-1 with TRBJ2-3; D is undetermined. Trimming left V 1 base short and J 0 bases short, with 5 bases between. CDR3 length: 14 amino acids. Germline CDR1 reads MNHNS; CDR2 reads SASEGT. The CDR3 sequence: CASSEDESTDTQYF. The DNA for the CDR3 is TGTGCCAGCAGTGAAGACGAGAGCACAGATACGCAGTATTTT.

This clonotype was counted ten times or more. The V and J genes are TRBV24-1 and TRBJ2-5; D might be TRBD2 (6 bases). Trimming took 5 bases from V and 2 from J, leaving 8 bases between them. Germline CDR1 and CDR2: KGHDR and SFDVKD. CDR3 length: 13 amino acids. CDR3 protein: CATSARGQETQYF. The CDR3 DNA sequence: TGTGCCACCAGTGCCCGGGGGCAAGAGACCCAGTACTTC.

This rearrangement joins TRBV6-1 to TRBJ2-7, with 7 bases aligning to TRBD1. CDR1 MNHNS and CDR2 SASEGT come from the germline V gene. The V segment lost 2 bases and the J segment 4 bases; nucleotides outside the gene matches: 8. The CDR3 has 15 residues. CDR3 nucleotide sequence: TGTGCCAGCAGTGAACCAGACAGGGAAACATACGAGCAGTACTTC. It yields the protein CASSEPDRETYEQYF.

The CDR3 bases are TGTGCCAGCAAGGGGGGTCGTAGGGGGCAAGGGGAGCAGTACTTC. Its translation: CASKGGRRGQGEQYF. J is TRBJ2-7 and V is TRBV12-3 or TRBV12-4; D may be TRBD1 (7 bases). The V end was cut by 7 bases, the J end by 7 bases, with 23 bases between. This CDR3 has 15 amino acids.

The V and J genes are TRBV27 and TRBJ2-2; 10 nucleotides match TRBD2. Losses at the gene ends were 8 bases for V and 4 bases for J; bases not matched to a gene: 7. The length of the CDR3 is 15 residues. Germline CDR1 and CDR2: MNHEY and SMNVEV (reference sequence). CDR3 residues: CASRLAGVSTGELFF. The CDR3 DNA reads TGTGCCAGCCGCCTAGCGGGAGTGTCCACCGGGGAGCTGTTTTTT.

This clonotype was observed at least ten times. The chain is built from TRBV12-3 or TRBV12-4 and TRBJ1-1; unclear D gene. The CDR3 is 13 amino acids. V was clipped by 1 base and J by 5 bases, with 8 bases between them. CDR3 nucleotide sequence: TGTGCCAGCAGTTTAGGGTCAGGTACTGAAGCTTTCTTT. It encodes CASSLGSGTEAFF.

This clonotype was counted a single time. A clone one base away is much larger, so this may be a read error. The gene calls are TRBV12-3 or TRBV12-4 and TRBJ2-3, with D perhaps TRBD2 (5 bases). The CDR3 length is 18 residues. CDR3 residues: CASSFLALLGPGTDMQYF. The CDR3 DNA is TGTGCCAGCAGTTTCCTCGCCCTACTAGGCCCGGGCACAGATATGCAGTATTTT.

Ten or more counts support this clonotype. The chain combines TRBV4-3 with TRBJ2-7; 8 bases match TRBD1. With V trimmed by 0 bases and J by 6 bases, 4 bases remained unmatched. The CDR3 loop spans 14 amino acids. Per germline, CDR1 LGHNA and CDR2 YSLEER. The CDR3 DNA sequence: TGCGCCAGCAGCCAAGACAGGGGGCTGATCGAGCAGTACTTC. Translation gives CASSQDRGLIEQYF.